The clone carrying this T cell receptor (beta chain) was picked up many times. These data belong to a study of human T cells and chemical hapten exposure. Trimming at V came to 2 bases and at J to 1 base, leaving 13 bases not matched to a gene. The CDR3 contains 18 residues. CDR1 and CDR2 (germline): SGHTA, FQGNSA. TCRdb re-derived calls from the RACE reads in MiXCR, one entry per CDR3 protein. The profile shows 75,000 to 90,000 distinct CDR3 sequences, roughly a tenth of them singletons. Sample time point: patch test 2, 6 weeks after DPC sensitization. Treatment in this sample: therapeutic diphenylcyclopropenone sensitization with weekly scalp DPC.

This clonotype was obtained from a woman aged 45-60 years with alopecia areata. Some clones in this sample may be carry-over from other donors' samples. The chain has TRBV7-2 and TRBJ2-7, with TRBD2 matching 8 bases. Sequenced material: whole blood, taken in connection with sensitization to the hapten diphenylcyclopropenone (DPC). Here the CDR3 DNA reads TGTGCCAGCAGCTTATTGGCTAGCGGGTCCGGCCAATCCTACGAGCAGTACTTC. It is translated as CASSLLASGSGQSYEQYF.